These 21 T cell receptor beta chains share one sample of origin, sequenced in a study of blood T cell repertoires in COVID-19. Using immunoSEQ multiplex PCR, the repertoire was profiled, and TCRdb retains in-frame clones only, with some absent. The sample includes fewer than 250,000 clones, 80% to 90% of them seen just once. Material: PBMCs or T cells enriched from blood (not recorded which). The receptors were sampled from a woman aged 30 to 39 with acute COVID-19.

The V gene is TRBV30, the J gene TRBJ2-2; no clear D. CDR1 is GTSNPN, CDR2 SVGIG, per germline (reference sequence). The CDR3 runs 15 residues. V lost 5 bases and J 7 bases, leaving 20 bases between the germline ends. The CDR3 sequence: CAWGAGRMGSGELFF. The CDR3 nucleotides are TGTGCCTGGGGCGCCGGTAGGATGGGCAGCGGGGAGCTGTTTTTT.

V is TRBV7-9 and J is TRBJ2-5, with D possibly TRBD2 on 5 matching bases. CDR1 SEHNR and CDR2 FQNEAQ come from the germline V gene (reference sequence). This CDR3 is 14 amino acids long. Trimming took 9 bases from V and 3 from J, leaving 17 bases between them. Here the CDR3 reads CASTRTIGEETQYF. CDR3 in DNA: TGTGCCAGTACTCGGACCATCGGGGAAGAGACCCAGTACTTC.

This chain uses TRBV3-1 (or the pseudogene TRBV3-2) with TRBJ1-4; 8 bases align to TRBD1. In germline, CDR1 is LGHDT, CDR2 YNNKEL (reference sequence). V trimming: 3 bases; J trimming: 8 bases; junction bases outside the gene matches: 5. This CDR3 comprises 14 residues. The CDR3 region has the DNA TGTGCCAGCAGCCATGGACAGGGACCCGAAAAACTGTTTTTT. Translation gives CASSHGQGPEKLFF.

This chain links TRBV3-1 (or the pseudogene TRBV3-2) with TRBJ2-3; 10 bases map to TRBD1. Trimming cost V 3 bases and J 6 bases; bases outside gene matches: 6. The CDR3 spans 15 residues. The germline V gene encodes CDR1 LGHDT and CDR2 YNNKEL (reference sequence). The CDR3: CASSHTGTGADTQYF. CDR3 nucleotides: TGTGCCAGCAGCCACACCGGGACAGGGGCTGATACGCAGTATTTT.

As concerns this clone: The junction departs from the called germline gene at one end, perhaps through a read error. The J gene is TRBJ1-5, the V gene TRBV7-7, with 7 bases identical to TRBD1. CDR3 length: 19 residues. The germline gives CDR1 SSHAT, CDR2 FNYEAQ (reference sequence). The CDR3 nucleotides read TGTGCTAGCAGCTTAGGACAGGCTCCGTACAGTCTTAGCAATCAGCCCCAGCATTTT. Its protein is CASSLGQAPYSLSNQPQHF.

The CDR3 DNA reads TGCGCCAGCAGCCCGGGGACAGGGGGAAACACTGAAGCTTTCTTT. Protein product: CASSPGTGGNTEAFF. J is TRBJ1-1 and V is TRBV5-1, with 11 bases lining up with TRBD1. The germline CDR1 and CDR2 sequences are SGHRS and YFSETQ. This CDR3 has 15 residues. The V and J ends lost 4 bases and 2 bases, in that order; junction bases with no gene match: 4. Complete variable domain (other parts from reference TRBV5-1 and TRBJ1-1): KAGVTQTPRYLIKTRGQQVTLSCSPISGHRSVSWYQQTPGQGLQFLFEYFSETQRNKGNFPGRFSGRQFSNSRSEMNVSTLELGDSALYLCASSPGTGGNTEAFFGQGTRLTVV.

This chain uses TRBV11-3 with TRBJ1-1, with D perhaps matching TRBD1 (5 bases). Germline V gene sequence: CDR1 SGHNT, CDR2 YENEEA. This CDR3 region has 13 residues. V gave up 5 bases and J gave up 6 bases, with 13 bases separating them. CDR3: CASSRHQGAEAFF. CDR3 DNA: TGTGCCAGCAGCCGCCATCAGGGCGCTGAAGCTTTCTTT. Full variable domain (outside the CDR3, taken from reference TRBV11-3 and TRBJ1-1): EAGVVQSPRYKIIEKKQPVAFWCNPISGHNTLYWYLQNLGQGPELLIRYENEEAVDDSQLPKDRFSAERLKGVDSTLKIQPAELGDSAVYLCASSRHQGAEAFFGQGTRLTVV.

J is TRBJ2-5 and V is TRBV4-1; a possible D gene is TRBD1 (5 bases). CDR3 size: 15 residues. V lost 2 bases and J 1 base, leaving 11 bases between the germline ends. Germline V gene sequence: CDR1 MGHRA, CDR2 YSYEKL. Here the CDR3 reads CASSQSGPGQETQYF. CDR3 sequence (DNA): TGCGCCAGCAGCCAATCAGGGCCCGGCCAAGAGACCCAGTACTTC.

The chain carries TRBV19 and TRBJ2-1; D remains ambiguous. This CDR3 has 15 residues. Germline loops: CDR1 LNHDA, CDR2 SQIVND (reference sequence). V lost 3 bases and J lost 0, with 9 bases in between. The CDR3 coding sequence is TGTGCCAGTAGTATTGGTCAGGACTCCTACAATGAGCAGTTCTTC. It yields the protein CASSIGQDSYNEQFF.

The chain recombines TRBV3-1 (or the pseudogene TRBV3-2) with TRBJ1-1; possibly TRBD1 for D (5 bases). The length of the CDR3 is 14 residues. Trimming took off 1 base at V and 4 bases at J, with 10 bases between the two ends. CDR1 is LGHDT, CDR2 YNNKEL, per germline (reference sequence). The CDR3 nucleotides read TGTGCCAGCAGCCAAGGCGGGGCCCGCACTGAAGCTTTCTTT. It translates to CASSQGGARTEAFF.

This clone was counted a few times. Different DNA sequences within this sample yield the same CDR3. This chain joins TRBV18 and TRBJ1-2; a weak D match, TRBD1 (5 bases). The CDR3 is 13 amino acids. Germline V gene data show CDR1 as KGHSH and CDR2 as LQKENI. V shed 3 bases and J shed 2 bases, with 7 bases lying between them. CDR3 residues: CASSPAGNYGYTF. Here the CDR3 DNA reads TGTGCCAGCTCACCTGCAGGGAACTATGGCTACACCTTC.

As DNA, the CDR3 is TGTGCCAGCAGCTCGCCGACTAGCCCTAAAGAGCAGTACTTC. Protein sequence: CASSSPTSPKEQYF. V usage is TRBV7-2 and J usage is TRBJ2-7; 7 bases line up with TRBD2. V shed 4 bases and J 7 bases; nucleotides not matched to a gene: 10. Germline CDR1 reads SGHTA; CDR2 reads FQGNSA. This CDR3 contains 14 residues.

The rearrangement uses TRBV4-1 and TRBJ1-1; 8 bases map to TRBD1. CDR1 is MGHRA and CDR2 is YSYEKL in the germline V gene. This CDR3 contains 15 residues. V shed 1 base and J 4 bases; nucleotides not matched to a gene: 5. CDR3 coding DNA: TGCGCCAGCAGCCAAGCACAGGGGGTCGGCACTGAAGCTTTCTTT. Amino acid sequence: CASSQAQGVGTEAFF.

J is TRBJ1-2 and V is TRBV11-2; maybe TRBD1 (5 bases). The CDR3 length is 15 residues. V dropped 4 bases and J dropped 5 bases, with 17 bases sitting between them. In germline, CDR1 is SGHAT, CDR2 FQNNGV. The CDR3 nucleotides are TGTGCCAGCAGCTCCCCGGTAACAGGCTTGTATGGCTACACCTTC. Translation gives CASSSPVTGLYGYTF. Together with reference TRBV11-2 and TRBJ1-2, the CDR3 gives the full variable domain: EAGVAQSPRYKIIEKRQSVAFWCNPISGHATLYWYQQILGQGPKLLIQFQNNGVVDDSQLPKDRFSAERLKGVDSTLKIQPAKLEDSAVYLCASSSPVTGLYGYTFGSGTRLTVV.

The CDR3 protein is CASSQDSEKLFF. The CDR3 bases are TGCGCCAGCAGCCAGGACAGCGAAAAACTGTTTTTT. V usage is TRBV5-1 and J usage is TRBJ1-4; a possible D gene is TRBD1 (6 bases). Germline V gives CDR1 SGHRS, CDR2 YFSETQ. This CDR3 contains 12 residues. V lost 4 bases to trimming and J lost 8 bases, with 9 bases between them.

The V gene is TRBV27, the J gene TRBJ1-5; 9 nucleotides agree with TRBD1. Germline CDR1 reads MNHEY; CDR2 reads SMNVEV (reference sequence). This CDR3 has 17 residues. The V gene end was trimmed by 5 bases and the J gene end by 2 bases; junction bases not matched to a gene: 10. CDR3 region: CASSSLQGAFRNQPQHF. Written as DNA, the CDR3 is TGTGCCAGCAGTAGCCTACAGGGGGCGTTTCGCAATCAGCCCCAGCATTTT.

The CDR3 DNA sequence: TGCGCCAGCAGTCAATCGAGCGGGGACAGGCGCCTCTGTGGCTACACCTTC. Its protein product is CASSQSSGDRRLCGYTF. This chain joins TRBV23-1 and TRBJ1-2, with 8 bases fitting TRBD1. TRBV23-1 is classed as an ORF, of uncertain function. The trim removed 0 bases at V and 7 bases at J, leaving 13 bases unmatched. There are 17 residues in the CDR3.

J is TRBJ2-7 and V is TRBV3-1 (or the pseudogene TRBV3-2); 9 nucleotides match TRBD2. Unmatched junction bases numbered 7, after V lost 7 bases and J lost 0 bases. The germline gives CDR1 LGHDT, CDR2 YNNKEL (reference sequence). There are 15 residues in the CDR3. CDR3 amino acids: CASTAAGGVSYEQYF. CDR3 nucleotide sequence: TGTGCCAGCACCGCGGCGGGGGGGGTCTCCTACGAGCAGTACTTC.

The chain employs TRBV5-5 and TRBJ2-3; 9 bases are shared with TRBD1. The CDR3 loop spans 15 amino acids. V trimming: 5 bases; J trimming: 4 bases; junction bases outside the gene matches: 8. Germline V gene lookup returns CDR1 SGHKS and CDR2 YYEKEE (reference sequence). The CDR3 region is CASRNRDRDPDTQYF. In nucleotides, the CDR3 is TGTGCCAGCAGGAACCGGGACAGGGATCCAGATACGCAGTATTTT.

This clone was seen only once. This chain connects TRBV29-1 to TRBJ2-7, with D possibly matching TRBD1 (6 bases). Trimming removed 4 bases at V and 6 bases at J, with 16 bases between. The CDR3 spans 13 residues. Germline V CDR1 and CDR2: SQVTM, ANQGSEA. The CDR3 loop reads CSVATDSESEQYF. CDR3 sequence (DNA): TGCAGCGTTGCTACGGACAGTGAAAGCGAGCAGTACTTC.

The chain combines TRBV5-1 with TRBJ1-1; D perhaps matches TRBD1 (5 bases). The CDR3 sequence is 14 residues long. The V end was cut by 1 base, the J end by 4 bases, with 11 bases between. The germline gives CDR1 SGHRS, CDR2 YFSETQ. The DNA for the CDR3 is TGCGCCAGCAGCTTGACGCAGGGATCCACTGAAGCTTTCTTT. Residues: CASSLTQGSTEAFF.